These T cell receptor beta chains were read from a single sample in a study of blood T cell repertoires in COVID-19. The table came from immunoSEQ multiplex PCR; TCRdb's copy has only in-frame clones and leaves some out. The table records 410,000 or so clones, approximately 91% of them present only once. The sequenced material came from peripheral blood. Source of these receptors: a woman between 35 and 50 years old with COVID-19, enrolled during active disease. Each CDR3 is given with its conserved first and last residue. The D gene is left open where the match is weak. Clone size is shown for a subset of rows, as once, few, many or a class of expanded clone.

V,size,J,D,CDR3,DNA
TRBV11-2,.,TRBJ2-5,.,CASSPAVRGPQETQYF,TGTGCCAGCAGCCCCGCGGTCCGCGGGCCGCAAGAGACCCAGTACTTC
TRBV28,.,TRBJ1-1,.,CASSLWGGTGDEAFF,TGTGCCAGCAGTTTATGGGGGGGGACTGGAGATGAAGCTTTCTTT
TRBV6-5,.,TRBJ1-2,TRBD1,CASSYSGTGGYGYTF,TGTGCCAGCAGTTACTCCGGGACAGGGGGCTATGGCTACACCTTC
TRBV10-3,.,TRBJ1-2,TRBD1,CAISERTGENYGYTF,TGTGCCATCAGTGAGAGGACAGGGGAGAACTATGGCTACACCTTC
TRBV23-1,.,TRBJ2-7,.,CASRGATGWYEQYF,TGCGCCAGCAGGGGAGCCACAGGGTGGTACGAGCAGTACTTC
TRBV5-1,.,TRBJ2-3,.,CASSLVQDSTDTQYF,TGCGCCAGCAGCTTGGTCCAGGATAGCACAGATACGCAGTATTTT
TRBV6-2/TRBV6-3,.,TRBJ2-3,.,CASSPRGGVMRDTQYF,TGTGCCAGCAGTCCCCGAGGCGGGGTCATGAGAGATACGCAGTATTTT
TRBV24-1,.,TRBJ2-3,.,CATSEEGSTDTQYF,TGTGCCACCAGTGAGGAGGGGAGCACAGATACGCAGTATTTT
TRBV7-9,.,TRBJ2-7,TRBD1,CASSNRGPTYEQYF,TGTGCCAGCAGCAACAGGGGGCCCACCTACGAGCAGTACTTC
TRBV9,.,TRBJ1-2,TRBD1,CASSRTGGYGYTF,TGTGCCAGCAGCCGGACAGGGGGCTATGGCTACACCTTC
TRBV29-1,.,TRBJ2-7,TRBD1,CTARDSDYEQYF,TGCACCGCACGGGACAGCGACTACGAGCAGTACTTC
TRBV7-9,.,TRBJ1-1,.,CASSLHPVNTEAFF,TGTGCCAGCAGCTTACACCCAGTGAACACTGAAGCTTTCTTT
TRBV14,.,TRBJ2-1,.,CASSQDLARNEQFF,TGTGCCAGCAGCCAAGATCTAGCGCGCAATGAGCAGTTCTTC
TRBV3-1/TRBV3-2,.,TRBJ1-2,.,CASSVTDNYGYTF,TGTGCCAGCAGCGTAACAGATAACTATGGCTACACCTTC
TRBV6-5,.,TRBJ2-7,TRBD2,CASSRGGQGYEQYF,TGTGCCAGCAGTCGGGGGGGGCAGGGCTACGAGCAGTACTTC
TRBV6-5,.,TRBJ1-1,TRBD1,CASSLDRVNTEAFF,TGTGCCAGCAGCCTTGACAGGGTGAACACTGAAGCTTTCTTT
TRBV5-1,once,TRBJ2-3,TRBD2,CASSRGTSASTDTQYF,TGCGCCAGCAGCAGGGGGACTAGCGCTAGCACAGATACGCAGTATTTT
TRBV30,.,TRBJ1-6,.,CAWSGQLGSPLHF,TGTGCCTGGAGTGGGCAGCTAGGTTCACCCCTCCACTTT
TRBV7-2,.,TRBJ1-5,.,CASSTRGSNQPQHF,TGTGCCAGCAGCACACGAGGCAGCAATCAGCCCCAGCATTTT
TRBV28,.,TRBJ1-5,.,CASSLGIRGIRNQPQHF,TGTGCCAGCAGTTTAGGTATCCGGGGAATTCGCAATCAGCCCCAGCATTTT
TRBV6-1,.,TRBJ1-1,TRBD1,CASSVRTGQMNTEAFF,TGTGCCAGCAGTGTAAGGACAGGGCAAATGAACACTGAAGCTTTCTTT
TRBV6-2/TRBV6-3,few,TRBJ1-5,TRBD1,CASSYRRTGSNQPQHF,TGTGCCAGCAGTTACCGGAGGACAGGTAGCAATCAGCCCCAGCATTTT
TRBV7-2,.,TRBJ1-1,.,CASSLTATVGLGTEAFF,TGTGCCAGCAGCTTAACAGCTACAGTGGGGCTGGGGACTGAAGCTTTCTTT
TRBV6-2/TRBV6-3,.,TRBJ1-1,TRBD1,CASSYRRQGDTEAFF,TGTGCCAGCAGTTACCGCCGACAGGGGGACACTGAAGCTTTCTTT
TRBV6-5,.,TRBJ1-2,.,CASSYSTLGNYGYTF,TGTGCCAGCAGTTACTCGACCCTGGGCAACTATGGCTACACCTTC
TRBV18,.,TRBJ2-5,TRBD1,CASSPGQGETQYF,TGTGCCAGCTCACCCGGACAGGGGGAGACCCAGTACTTC
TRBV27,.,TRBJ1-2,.,CASSSHGGRDGYTF,TGTGCCAGCAGCTCCCACGGGGGGCGGGATGGCTACACCTTC
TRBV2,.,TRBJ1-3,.,CASSEKTGPGNTIYF,TGTGCCAGCAGTGAGAAGACAGGACCTGGAAACACCATATATTTT
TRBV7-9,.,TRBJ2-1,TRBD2,CASSSVTSGKYNEQFF,TGTGCCAGCAGCTCCGTGACTAGCGGGAAGTACAATGAGCAGTTCTTC
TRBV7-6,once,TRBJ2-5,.,CASSPLWGHQETQYF,TGTGCCAGCAGCCCACTCTGGGGCCATCAAGAGACCCAGTACTTC
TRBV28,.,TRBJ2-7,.,CATSVLGPYEQYF,TGTGCCACTTCCGTCTTGGGGCCGTACGAGCAGTACTTC
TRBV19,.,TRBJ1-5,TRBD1,CASSISRGQGPPPQHF,TGTGCCAGTAGTATTAGTAGGGGGCAGGGGCCGCCGCCCCAGCATTTT
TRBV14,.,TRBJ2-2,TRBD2,CASSQGGTVVANTGELFF,TGTGCCAGCAGCCAGGGAGGGACTGTTGTTGCGAACACCGGGGAGCTGTTTTTT
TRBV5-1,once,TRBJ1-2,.,CASSLSPDRLQGYTF,TGCGCCAGCAGCTTATCTCCTGACAGGCTACAAGGCTACACCTTC
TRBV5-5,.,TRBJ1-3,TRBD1,CASSSPGQGSGNTIYF,TGTGCCAGCAGCTCTCCGGGACAGGGCTCTGGAAACACCATATATTTT
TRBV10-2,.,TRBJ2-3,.,CASMGRDGTDTQYF,TGCGCCTCAATGGGGCGGGATGGAACAGATACGCAGTATTTT
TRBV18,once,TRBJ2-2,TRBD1,CASSMRGQGTFANTGELFF,TGTGCCAGCTCAATGCGGGGACAGGGTACATTCGCGAACACCGGGGAGCTGTTTTTT
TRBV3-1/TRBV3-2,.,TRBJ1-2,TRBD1,CASSPGGRRGYTF,TGTGCCAGCAGCCCAGGGGGACGGCGGGGCTACACCTTC
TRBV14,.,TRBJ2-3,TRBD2,CASSQVAGATDTQYF,TGTGCCAGCAGCCAAGTAGCGGGAGCCACAGATACGCAGTATTTT
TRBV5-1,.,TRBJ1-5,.,CASSLDRGNQPQHF,TGCGCCAGCAGCTTGGACAGGGGCAATCAGCCCCAGCATTTT
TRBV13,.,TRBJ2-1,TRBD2,CASSSGLAGDNEQFF,TGTGCCAGCAGTTCCGGACTAGCGGGAGACAATGAGCAGTTCTTC
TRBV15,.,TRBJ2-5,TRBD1,CATSARRTGDEETQYF,TGTGCCACCAGCGCTAGGAGGACAGGAGACGAAGAGACCCAGTACTTC
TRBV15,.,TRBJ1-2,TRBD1,CATSRGSGGQALYGYTF,TGTGCCACCAGCAGAGGGTCGGGGGGACAGGCACTCTATGGCTACACCTTC
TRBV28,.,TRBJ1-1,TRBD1,CASRPDRGPNTEAFF,TGTGCCAGCAGACCCGACAGGGGACCGAACACTGAAGCTTTCTTT
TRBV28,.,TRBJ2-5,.,CASSLWGGPQRETQYF,TGTGCCAGCAGTTTGTGGGGGGGCCCTCAGCGGGAGACCCAGTACTTC
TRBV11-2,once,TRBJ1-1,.,CASSPAGGNTEAFF,TGTGCCAGCAGCCCCGCCGGCGGGAACACTGAAGCTTTCTTT
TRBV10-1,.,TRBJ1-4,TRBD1,CAMTNRGNEKLFF,TGCGCCATGACGAACAGGGGTAACGAAAAACTGTTTTTT
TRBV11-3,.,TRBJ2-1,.,CASSLDGGPTNEQFF,TGTGCCAGCAGCTTAGATGGCGGGCCTACAAATGAGCAGTTCTTC
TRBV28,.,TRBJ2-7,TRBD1,CASSLWGQGRYEQYF,TGTGCCAGCAGTTTATGGGGACAGGGTAGGTACGAGCAGTACTTC
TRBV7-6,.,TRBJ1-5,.,CASSLSTGYNQPQHF,TGTGCCAGCAGCTTAAGCACGGGTTACAATCAGCCCCAGCATTTT
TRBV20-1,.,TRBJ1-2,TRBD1,CSASAWDRGYTF,TGCAGTGCTAGTGCCTGGGACAGGGGCTACACCTTC
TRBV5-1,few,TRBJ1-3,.,CASSFQGLSGNTIYF,TGCGCCAGCAGCTTTCAGGGTCTGTCTGGAAACACCATATATTTT
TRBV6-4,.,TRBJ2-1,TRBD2,CASSAVTSGSVDEQFF,TGTGCCAGCAGTGCCGTGACTAGCGGGAGTGTCGATGAGCAGTTCTTC
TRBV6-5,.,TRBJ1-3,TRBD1,CASSRTGSGNTIYF,TGTGCCAGCAGCCGGACAGGATCTGGAAACACCATATATTTT